This TCR beta chain is from a study of response to subunit inactivated influenza vaccine. General observations from the study: T cells newly recruited by each seasonal influenza vaccination are few, the authors suggested.

This clonotype was recorded a few times. Its matching antigen is unknown. TCRdb independently ran MiXCR on the RT-PCR reads; one entry per CDR3 protein. This sample has 500,000 to 600,000 distinct CDR3 sequences; 12% occur once, and the top ten carry more than 8.5%. The CDR3 is 11 residues long. Germline CDR1 reads SGHAT; CDR2 reads FQDESV (reference sequence). The J segment lost 11 bases and the V segment lost 10 bases, leaving 9 bases of the junction unmatched. The starting material was PBMCs from blood, obtained on the day of vaccination. The TCR comes from a man in his forties or fifties who received an inactivated influenza vaccine. The rearrangement links TRBV11-1 to TRBJ2-3; 7 bases match TRBD2. The CDR3 sequence: CATELGTKQYF. The CDR3 DNA sequence: TGTGCCACCGAACTCGGGACTAAGCAGTATTTT.